The 2 T cell receptor beta chains in this list originate from one sample, sequenced in a study of early T cells in non-severe SARS-CoV-2 infection (dated by TCRdb to the early 2020s). To prepare the library, 5' RACE was applied. TCRdb shows the sequencer as NextSeq 500. TCRdb's own reprocessing of the public reads used fastp at Q25 and MiXCR and kept productive beta chains. Every entry covers one CDR3 protein and lists the most common genes and DNA from its rows. The sample data list about 47,000 distinct CDR3 sequences, and approximately 9% of these were observed just once. The ten largest clones take up roughly 4.8% of the sample. The sequencing used whole blood, collected at baseline. These receptor sequences come from an adult who was a healthcare worker with PCR-confirmed SARS-CoV-2 infection or an uninfected control (not recorded which).

Only a few counts were recorded for this clonotype. The chain is built from TRBV11-2 and TRBJ2-7; D possibly corresponds to TRBD1 (6 bases). CDR3 length: 13 amino acids. V was trimmed by 0 bases and J by 9 bases, leaving 12 bases between them. Germline-derived CDR1 and CDR2 are SGHAT and FQNNGV. The CDR3 is CASSLEGAGVQYF. The CDR3 DNA reads as TGTGCCAGCAGCTTAGAGGGGGCAGGCGTGCAGTACTTC.

This clonotype was seen only a few times. The rearrangement links TRBV20-1 to TRBJ2-1; 9 nucleotides agree with TRBD2. The CDR3 loop spans 14 amino acids. Germline values: CDR1 DFQATT, CDR2 SNEGSKA (reference sequence). CDR3: CSHSGRRSYNEQFF. The CDR3 bases are TGCAGCCATAGCGGGAGAAGATCCTACAATGAGCAGTTCTTC.